Detailed here is one T cell receptor (beta chain). Its target is not known. Germline CDR1 reads SNHLY; CDR2 reads FYNNEI. The CDR3 spans 13 residues. The V end was cut by 7 bases, the J end by 2 bases, with 9 bases between. The primer mix had 60 Vbeta and 13 Jbeta primers. Profiling relied on immunoSEQ multiplex PCR, and the TCRdb table lists in-frame clones only, not all of them. The sample yields about 110,000 clones, about four fifths seen once. This sample is part of a study of cytomegalovirus exposure and HLA in healthy donors. Study-wide context: Previous work identified 117 million unique TCR beta sequences from about 200 million T cells.

Whole-study findings and limits: HLA alleles were associated with some 16,000 TCR beta sequences in a later analysis at 0.05 false discovery rate.

Nominal health characterized the donors when sampled, though unrecorded immune exposures were likely. What was sequenced was PBMCs. This receptor was taken from a man in his fifties or sixties in good health and CMV-seronegative. The chain combines TRBV2 with TRBJ2-1; TRBD1 is a possible D gene (6 bases). This CDR3 reads CASMDSPYNEQFF. The CDR3 DNA reads TGTGCCAGCATGGACAGCCCCTACAATGAGCAGTTCTTC.